One and the same sample provided the 27 T cell receptor beta chains below, sequenced in a study of blood T cell repertoires in COVID-19. Generated by immunoSEQ multiplex PCR, the TCRdb table keeps only in-frame clones and is missing some. Among 150,000 to 160,000 clones listed, 70% to 90% were seen once. Material for sequencing was peripheral blood. The receptors derive from a man between 60 and 70 years old with COVID-19, enrolled during active disease.

CDR3 DNA: TGTGCCAGCTCACCTCAGGGGGGCTACAATGAGCAGTTCTTC. It specifies CASSPQGGYNEQFF. The chain uses TRBV18 and TRBJ2-1; weak D call: TRBD1 (7 bases). CDR1 and CDR2 (germline): KGHSH, LQKENI. V dropped 3 bases and J dropped 3 bases, with 9 bases sitting between them. This CDR3 has 14 amino acids.

The J gene is TRBJ2-3, the V gene TRBV25-1, with 8 bases matching TRBD1. The germline V gene encodes CDR1 MGHDK and CDR2 SYGVNS. With 5 bases clipped from V and 2 bases from J, the junction kept 3 bases outside the gene matches. The CDR3 has 14 residues. Here the CDR3 DNA reads TGTGCCAGCAGTCGGCAGGGGGCCACAGATACGCAGTATTTT. Its protein product is CASSRQGATDTQYF. The variable domain in full, with the rest retrieved from reference TRBV25-1 and TRBJ2-3, is EADIYQTPRYLVIGTGKKITLECSQTMGHDKMYWYQQDPGMELHLIHYSYGVNSTEKGDLSSESTVSRIRTEHFPLTLESARPSHTSQYLCASSRQGATDTQYFGPGTRLTVL.

In nucleotides, the CDR3 is TGTGCCAGCAGCCTCCTTAATCAGGGGGCAAGTGAAAAACTGTTTTTT. It specifies CASSLLNQGASEKLFF. The rearrangement links TRBV7-8 to TRBJ1-4, with TRBD1 matching 8 bases. The germline gives CDR1 SGHVS, CDR2 FQNEAQ. The CDR3 is made up of 16 amino acids. V was clipped by 5 bases and J by 7 bases; unmatched bases: 12.

The chain carries TRBV28 and TRBJ1-2; TRBD1 might be the D (6 bases). Germline V CDR1 and CDR2: MDHEN, SYDVKM. The length of the CDR3 is 14 residues. Trimming cost V 4 bases and J 3 bases, with 12 bases left between them. For the CDR3, the DNA is TGTGCCAGCAGTTCCGCAGGGGCTGACTATGGCTACACCTTC. As protein: CASSSAGADYGYTF.

The chain joins TRBV18 to TRBJ2-5; TRBD2 might be the D (6 bases). The V end was cut by 6 bases, the J end by 4 bases, with 12 bases between. The CDR3 extends over 13 amino acids. Germline V gives CDR1 KGHSH, CDR2 LQKENI. The chain's CDR3 is CASSAGPLETQYF. CDR3 nucleotide sequence: TGTGCCAGCTCGGCGGGACCCTTAGAGACCCAGTACTTC.

The V gene is TRBV7-2, the J gene TRBJ1-5; D is uncertain. Trimming left V 1 base short and J 0 bases short, with 10 bases between. Germline assignment: CDR1 SGHTA and CDR2 FQGNSA. The CDR3 sequence is 16 residues long. Here the CDR3 DNA reads TGTGCCAGCAGCTTAGGGCCAGATCTTAGCAATCAGCCCCAGCATTTT. Residues: CASSLGPDLSNQPQHF.

V gene TRBV7-2 combines with J gene TRBJ1-5; TRBD1 is a possible D gene (6 bases). Germline V CDR1 and CDR2: SGHTA, FQGNSA. The CDR3 has 16 amino acids. Between the trimmed V and J ends, which lost 1 base and 5 bases, there was a span of 15 bases. Here the CDR3 reads CASSLVGRGSYQPQHF. CDR3 sequence (DNA): TGTGCCAGCAGCTTAGTCGGCAGGGGATCTTATCAGCCCCAGCATTTT.

This clone was seen a handful of times. V usage is TRBV7-9 and J usage is TRBJ2-3, with D possibly being TRBD1 (6 bases). The CDR3 has 16 amino acids. The germline gives CDR1 SEHNR, CDR2 FQNEAQ (reference sequence). The germline V and J ends were trimmed by 4 bases and 4 bases, with 18 bases remaining between them. CDR3 amino acids: CASSSGFTGTSDTQYF. The CDR3, as DNA: TGTGCCAGCAGCTCTGGGTTTACAGGGACGTCAGATACGCAGTATTTT.

The V call is TRBV14, the J call TRBJ1-2, with D possibly TRBD1 on 6 matching bases. The CDR3 contains 14 residues. V was trimmed by 2 bases and J by 4 bases, leaving 11 bases between them. CDR1 and CDR2 (germline): SGHDN, FVKESK. As DNA, the CDR3 is TGTGCCAGCAGCCAAATCCCAGGGGTCTATGGCTACACCTTC. This translates into CASSQIPGVYGYTF.

The CDR3 protein is CATSRDRGIGEAFF. The DNA for the CDR3 is TGTGCCACCAGCAGAGACAGGGGGATTGGTGAAGCTTTCTTT. The chain employs TRBV15 and TRBJ1-1; 7 nucleotides match TRBD1. This CDR3 has 14 amino acids. V trimming: 0 bases; J trimming: 7 bases; junction bases outside the gene matches: 5. Germline lookup yields CDR1 LNHNV and CDR2 YYDKDF (reference sequence).

This chain joins TRBV6-2 or TRBV6-3 and TRBJ1-5; tentatively, D is TRBD1 (5 bases). CDR3 size: 15 residues. From germline, CDR1 is MNHEY and CDR2 SVGEGT. V was pared by 2 bases and J by 4 bases, with 12 bases between. The CDR3 DNA follows: TGTGCCAGCAGTTACCCCCAGGGAGGGAATCAGCCCCAGCATTTT. This translates into CASSYPQGGNQPQHF.

The rearrangement joins TRBV18 to TRBJ2-5; tentative D call: TRBD2 (5 bases). The CDR3 sequence is 15 residues long. Germline V gene data show CDR1 as KGHSH and CDR2 as LQKENI. The germline V and J ends were trimmed by 3 bases and 4 bases, with 15 bases remaining between them. CDR3 DNA: TGTGCCAGCTCACCTCCGGGCGGAGAGGGAGAGACCCAGTACTTC. Translating it yields CASSPPGGEGETQYF.

This clone was observed a few times. The chain uses TRBV19 and TRBJ1-2; TRBD1 is a possible D gene (6 bases). This CDR3 has 15 amino acids. Germline CDR1 LNHDA, CDR2 SQIVND (reference sequence). Trimming took off 1 base at V and 7 bases at J, with 16 bases between the two ends. The CDR3 loop reads CASSIGVGQGTGYTF. CDR3 in DNA: TGTGCCAGTAGTATAGGGGTAGGGCAGGGGACTGGCTACACCTTC.

The rearrangement uses TRBV4-1 and TRBJ2-1, with D perhaps TRBD1 (6 bases). CDR1 is MGHRA and CDR2 is YSYEKL in the germline V gene. V was trimmed by 1 base and J by 4 bases, leaving 14 bases between them. There are 16 residues in the CDR3. CDR3 protein: CASSQAGQQFYNEQFF. The CDR3 bases are TGCGCCAGCAGCCAAGCGGGACAACAATTTTACAATGAGCAGTTCTTC.

The chain carries TRBV27 and TRBJ2-5; 9 bases agree with TRBD1. J gave up 5 bases and V 5 bases, and 12 bases lay outside the gene matches. Per germline, CDR1 MNHEY and CDR2 SMNVEV (reference sequence). This CDR3 contains 16 residues. This CDR3 reads CASSPSPGTGRETQYF. DNA of the CDR3: TGTGCCAGCAGTCCATCACCCGGGACAGGGAGGGAGACCCAGTACTTC.

The chain couples TRBV19 to TRBJ1-4; 9 bases match TRBD1. The V and J ends lost 5 bases and 2 bases, in that order; junction bases with no gene match: 6. CDR3 length equals 16 residues. Germline-derived CDR1 and CDR2 are LNHDA and SQIVND (reference sequence). The DNA of the CDR3 is TGTGCCAGTAGTTCGGGGACAGGGACTACTAATGAAAAACTGTTTTTT. Protein: CASSSGTGTTNEKLFF.

The rearrangement uses TRBV2 and TRBJ1-2; TRBD1 agrees at 8 bases. Germline CDR1 reads SNHLY; CDR2 reads FYNNEI. The CDR3 sequence is 14 residues long. The trim removed 6 bases at V and 7 bases at J, leaving 10 bases unmatched. CDR3: CASRLTGVGRGYTF. The CDR3 region has the DNA TGTGCCAGCAGACTGACAGGGGTTGGTCGTGGCTACACCTTC.

V usage is TRBV7-2 and J usage is TRBJ2-5, with 11 bases fitting TRBD1. From germline, CDR1 is SGHTA and CDR2 FQGNSA. The CDR3 is made up of 16 amino acids. V lost 0 bases to trimming and J lost 2 bases; unmatched junction nucleotides: 2. This CDR3 is CASSLAGTGGQETQYF. CDR3 DNA: TGTGCCAGCAGCTTAGCCGGGACAGGGGGACAAGAGACCCAGTACTTC.

This rearrangement joins TRBV29-1 to TRBJ1-5; D remains unclear. Looked up from germline, CDR1 is SQVTM and CDR2 is ANQGSEA. The CDR3 has 13 residues. Trimming left V 4 bases short and J 7 bases short, with 14 bases between. The CDR3 nucleotides are TGCAGCGTTGTTCCATCCGCGGGGCAGCCCCAGCATTTT. It yields the protein CSVVPSAGQPQHF. Looking up the rest from reference TRBV29-1 and TRBJ1-5 gives the full variable domain: SAVISQKPSRDICQRGTSLTIQCQVDSQVTMMFWYRQQPGQSLTLIATANQGSEATYESGFVIDKFPISRPNLTFSTLTVSNMSPEDSSIYLCSVVPSAGQPQHFGDGTRLSIL.

The gene calls are TRBV4-3 and TRBJ2-7; TRBD2 aligns across 10 bases. The V and J ends lost 5 bases and 5 bases, in that order; junction bases with no gene match: 9. Germline V gene sequence: CDR1 LGHNA, CDR2 YSLEER. CDR3 length: 15 residues. The CDR3 is CASSEGLAPRNEQYF. DNA for the CDR3: TGCGCCAGCAGCGAGGGACTAGCGCCTCGGAACGAGCAGTACTTC.

The V call is TRBV11-3, the J call TRBJ2-1, with 9 bases fitting TRBD2. V was clipped by 0 bases and J by 3 bases; unmatched bases: 3. The CDR3 is 16 amino acids. From germline, CDR1 is SGHNT and CDR2 YENEEA. The CDR3 sequence is CASSLDLAGLYNEQFF. DNA for the CDR3: TGTGCCAGCAGCTTAGATCTAGCGGGACTCTACAATGAGCAGTTCTTC.

V usage is TRBV28 and J usage is TRBJ2-5, with TRBD2 matching 14 bases. The CDR3 totals 19 residues. Germline V gene lookup returns CDR1 MDHEN and CDR2 SYDVKM. The V segment lost 6 bases and the J segment 5 bases; nucleotides outside the gene matches: 17. The CDR3 spells CASSPRRMTSGGDGETQYF. The DNA of the CDR3 is TGTGCCAGCAGCCCAAGAAGGATGACTAGCGGGGGGGATGGGGAGACCCAGTACTTC.

The chain joins TRBV6-5 to TRBJ2-2; 8 positions match TRBD1. This CDR3 has 15 residues. Germline lookup yields CDR1 MNHEY and CDR2 SVGAGI. V gave up 5 bases and J gave up 4 bases; unmatched junction bases: 6. The CDR3 sequence: CASSTRGLGTGELFF. The CDR3 DNA reads as TGTGCCAGCAGTACCAGGGGGCTCGGCACCGGGGAGCTGTTTTTT.

The V call is TRBV7-2, the J call TRBJ1-2; TRBD1 is a possible D gene (5 bases). Between the trimmed V and J ends, which lost 0 bases and 6 bases, there was a span of 14 bases. Per the germline V gene, CDR1 is SGHTA and CDR2 is FQGNSA. CDR3 length equals 15 residues. The CDR3 loop is CASSLATGVGHGYTF. As DNA, the CDR3 is TGTGCCAGCAGCTTAGCCACAGGCGTCGGACATGGCTACACCTTC. Full variable domain (missing parts from reference TRBV7-2 and TRBJ1-2): GAGVSQSPSNKVTEKGKDVELRCDPISGHTALYWYRQSLGQGLEFLIYFQGNSAPDKSGLPSDRFSAERTGGSVSTLTIQRTQQEDSAVYLCASSLATGVGHGYTFGSGTRLTVV.

The chain's CDR3 is CASSLDRWANTIYF. DNA of the CDR3: TGTGCCAGCAGCTTAGATCGTTGGGCAAACACCATATATTTT. This rearrangement joins TRBV11-3 to TRBJ1-3; D gene uncertain. CDR3 length: 14 residues. V gave up 0 bases and J gave up 6 bases, with 9 bases separating them. Germline loops: CDR1 SGHNT, CDR2 YENEEA. Using reference TRBV11-3 and TRBJ1-3 for the parts outside the CDR3, the full variable domain is EAGVVQSPRYKIIEKKQPVAFWCNPISGHNTLYWYLQNLGQGPELLIRYENEEAVDDSQLPKDRFSAERLKGVDSTLKIQPAELGDSAVYLCASSLDRWANTIYFGEGSWLTVV.

This clone has just a few counts. V gene TRBV11-2 combines with J gene TRBJ1-2, with D unresolved. The CDR3 runs 13 residues. V shed 1 base and J shed 3 bases, with 6 bases lying between them. Germline-derived CDR1 and CDR2 are SGHAT and FQNNGV. The CDR3 nucleotides read TGTGCCAGCAGCTTAGGAGAGTACTATGGCTACACCTTC. Translating gives CASSLGEYYGYTF.

The J gene is TRBJ2-7, the V gene TRBV11-2; the D gene is possibly TRBD1 (6 bases). CDR1 is SGHAT and CDR2 is FQNNGV in the germline V gene. This CDR3 spans 15 amino acids. Trimming removed 6 bases from V and 3 bases from J, with 18 bases in between. DNA of the CDR3: TGTGCCAGCAGACCTTACAGGGAAGGGGGCTACGAGCAGTACTTC. As protein: CASRPYREGGYEQYF. Looking up the rest from reference TRBV11-2 and TRBJ2-7 gives the full variable domain: EAGVAQSPRYKIIEKRQSVAFWCNPISGHATLYWYQQILGQGPKLLIQFQNNGVVDDSQLPKDRFSAERLKGVDSTLKIQPAKLEDSAVYLCASRPYREGGYEQYFGPGTRLTVT.